This T cell receptor beta chain was profiled in a study of technical replicates of blood from a handful of donors. Germline V gene sequence: CDR1 SGDLS, CDR2 YYNGEE. Unmatched junction bases numbered 3, after V lost 0 bases and J lost 3 bases. The CDR3 contains 15 residues. The assay was immunoSEQ multiplex PCR, and TCRdb's table has in-frame clones only and misses some. The sample shows 70,000 to 90,000 clones, around nine tenths of them seen only once. The sequence derives from a human donor in good health. The V call is TRBV9, the J call TRBJ2-7, with 10 positions matching TRBD1. Sequenced material: T cells isolated from PBMCs. The CDR3 here is CASSVVGDRGYEQYF. The CDR3 DNA reads as TGTGCCAGCAGCGTAGTAGGGGACAGGGGCTACGAGCAGTACTTC.